The present T cell receptor beta chain was sequenced within a study of T cell repertoires in cytomegalovirus infection. Whole-study findings and limits: HLA-C-restricted TCR beta clonotypes specific for CMV led the ex vivo response.

The CDR3 runs to 15 residues. Germline CDR1 and CDR2: SGHTA and FQGNSA. The ends were cut back, 4 bases at V and 0 bases at J, with 10 bases in the middle. The sample holds many counts of this clonotype. Antigen unknown. TCRdb reprocessed the reads with MiXCR, giving one entry per CDR3 protein. The sample lists about 270,000 distinct CDR3 sequences, under 25% occurring once. Here the sequenced sample was cultured PBMCs, taken from culture after CMV antigen stimulation. J is TRBJ2-1 and V is TRBV7-2; no reliable D call. The origin of this receptor is a human donor in good health (CMV status not recorded). Some clones in this sample may be carry-over from other donors' samples. The DNA of the CDR3 is TGTGCCAGCAGCTCCGGACGGTTCTCCTACAATGAGCAGTTCTTC. It yields the protein CASSSGRFSYNEQFF.